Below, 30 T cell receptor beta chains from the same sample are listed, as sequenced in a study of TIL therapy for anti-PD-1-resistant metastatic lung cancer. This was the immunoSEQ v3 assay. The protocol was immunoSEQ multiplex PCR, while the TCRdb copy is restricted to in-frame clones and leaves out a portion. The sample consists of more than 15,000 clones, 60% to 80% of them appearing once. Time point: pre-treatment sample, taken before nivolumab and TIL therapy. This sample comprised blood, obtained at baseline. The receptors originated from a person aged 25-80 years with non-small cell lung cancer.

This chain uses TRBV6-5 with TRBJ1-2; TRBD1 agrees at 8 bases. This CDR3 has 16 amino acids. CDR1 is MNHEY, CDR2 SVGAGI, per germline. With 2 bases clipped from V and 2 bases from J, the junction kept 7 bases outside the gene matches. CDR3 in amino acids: CASSYDTGGFNYGYTF. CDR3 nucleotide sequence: TGTGCCAGCAGTTACGATACAGGGGGATTCAACTATGGCTACACCTTC.

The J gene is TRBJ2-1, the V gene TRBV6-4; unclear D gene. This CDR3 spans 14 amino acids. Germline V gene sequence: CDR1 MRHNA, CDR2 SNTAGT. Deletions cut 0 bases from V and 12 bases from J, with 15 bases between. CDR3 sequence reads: CASSDSILSSSQFF. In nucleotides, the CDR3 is TGTGCCAGCAGTGACTCGATCCTTTCTTCCTCGCAGTTCTTC.

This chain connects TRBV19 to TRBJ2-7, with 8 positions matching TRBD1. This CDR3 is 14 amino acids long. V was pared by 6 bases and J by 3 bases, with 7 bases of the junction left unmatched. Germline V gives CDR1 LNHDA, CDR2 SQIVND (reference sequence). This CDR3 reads CASSHLGQGYEQYF. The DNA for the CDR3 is TGTGCCAGTAGCCATCTCGGACAGGGCTACGAGCAGTACTTC. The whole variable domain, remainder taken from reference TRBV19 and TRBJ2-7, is DGGITQSPKYLFRKEGQNVTLSCEQNLNHDAMYWYRQDPGQGLRLIYYSQIVNDFQKGDIAEGYSVSREKKESFPLTVTSAQKNPTAFYLCASSHLGQGYEQYFGPGTRLTVT.

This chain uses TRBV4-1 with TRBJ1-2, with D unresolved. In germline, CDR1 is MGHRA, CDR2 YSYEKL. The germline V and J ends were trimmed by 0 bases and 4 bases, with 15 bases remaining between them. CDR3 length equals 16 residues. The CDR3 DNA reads TGCGCCAGCAGCCAAGATCGCCTGTTACAGCTCTATGGCTACACCTTC. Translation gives CASSQDRLLQLYGYTF.

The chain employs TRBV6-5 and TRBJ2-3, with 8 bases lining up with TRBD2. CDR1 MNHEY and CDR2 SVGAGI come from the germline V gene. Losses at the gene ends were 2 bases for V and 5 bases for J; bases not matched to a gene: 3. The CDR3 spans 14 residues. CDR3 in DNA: TGTGCCAGCAGTTACGGCAGCGGGGGAGATACGCAGTATTTT. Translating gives CASSYGSGGDTQYF.

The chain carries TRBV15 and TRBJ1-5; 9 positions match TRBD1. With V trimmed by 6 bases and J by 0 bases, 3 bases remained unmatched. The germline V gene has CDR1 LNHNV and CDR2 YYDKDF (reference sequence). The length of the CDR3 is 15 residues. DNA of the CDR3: TGTGCCACCAGACGGGACAGGGATAGCAATCAGCCCCAGCATTTT. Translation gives CATRRDRDSNQPQHF.

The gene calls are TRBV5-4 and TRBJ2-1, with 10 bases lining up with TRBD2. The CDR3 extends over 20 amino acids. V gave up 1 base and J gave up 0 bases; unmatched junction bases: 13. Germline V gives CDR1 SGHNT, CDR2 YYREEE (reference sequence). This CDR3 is CASSLNPRGAGGASYNEQFF. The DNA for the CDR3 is TGTGCCAGCAGCTTGAACCCCAGGGGAGCGGGAGGGGCCTCCTACAATGAGCAGTTCTTC.

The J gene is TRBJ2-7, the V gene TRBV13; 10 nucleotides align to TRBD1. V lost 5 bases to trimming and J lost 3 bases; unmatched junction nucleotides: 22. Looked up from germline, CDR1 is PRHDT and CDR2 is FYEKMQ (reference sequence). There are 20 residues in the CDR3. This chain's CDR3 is CASSQITPRPGQGSVYEQYF. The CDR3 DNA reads TGTGCCAGCAGCCAAATTACCCCTCGCCCGGGACAGGGGTCCGTCTACGAGCAGTACTTC.

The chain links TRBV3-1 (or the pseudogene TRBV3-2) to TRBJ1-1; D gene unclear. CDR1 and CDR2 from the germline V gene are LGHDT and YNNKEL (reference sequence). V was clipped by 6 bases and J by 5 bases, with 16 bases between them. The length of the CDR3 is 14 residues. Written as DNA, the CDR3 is TGTGCCAGCAGTGTACTTGGAAGGGTGACTGAAGCTTTCTTT. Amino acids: CASSVLGRVTEAFF.

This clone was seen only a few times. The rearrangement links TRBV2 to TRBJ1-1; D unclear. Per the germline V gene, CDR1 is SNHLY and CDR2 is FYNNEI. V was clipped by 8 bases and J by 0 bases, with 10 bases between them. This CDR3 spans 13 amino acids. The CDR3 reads CASVTLVNTEAFF. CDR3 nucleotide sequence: TGTGCCAGCGTGACTTTGGTGAACACTGAAGCTTTCTTT.

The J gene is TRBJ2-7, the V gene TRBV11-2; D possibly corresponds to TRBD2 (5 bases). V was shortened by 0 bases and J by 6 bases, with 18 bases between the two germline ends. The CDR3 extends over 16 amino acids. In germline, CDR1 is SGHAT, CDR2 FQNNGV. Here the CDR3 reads CASSLDRRLRVSEQYF. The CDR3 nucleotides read TGTGCCAGCAGCTTAGATCGCCGCCTGAGGGTCTCCGAGCAGTACTTC. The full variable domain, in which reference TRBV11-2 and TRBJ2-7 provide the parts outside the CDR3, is EAGVAQSPRYKIIEKRQSVAFWCNPISGHATLYWYQQILGQGPKLLIQFQNNGVVDDSQLPKDRFSAERLKGVDSTLKIQPAKLEDSAVYLCASSLDRRLRVSEQYFGPGTRLTVT.

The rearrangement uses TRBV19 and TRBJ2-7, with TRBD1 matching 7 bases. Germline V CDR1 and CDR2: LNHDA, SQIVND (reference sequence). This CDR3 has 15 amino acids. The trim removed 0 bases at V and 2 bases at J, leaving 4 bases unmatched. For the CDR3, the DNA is TGTGCCAGTAGTATAGATGGTGGGACAGCCTACGAGCAGTACTTC. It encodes CASSIDGGTAYEQYF.

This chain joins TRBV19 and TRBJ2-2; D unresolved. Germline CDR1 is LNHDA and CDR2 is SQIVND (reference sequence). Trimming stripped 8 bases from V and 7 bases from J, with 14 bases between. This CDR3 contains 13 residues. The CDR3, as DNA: TGTGCCAGTGCCTGGGTATCGAGCGGGGAGCTGTTTTTT. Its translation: CASAWVSSGELFF.

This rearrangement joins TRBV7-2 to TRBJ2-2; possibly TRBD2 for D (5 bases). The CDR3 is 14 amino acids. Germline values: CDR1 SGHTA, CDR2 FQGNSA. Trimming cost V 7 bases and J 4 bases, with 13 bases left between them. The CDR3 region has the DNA TGTGCCAGCACCGTAGGGAGCGGCACCGGGGAGCTGTTTTTT. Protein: CASTVGSGTGELFF.

This CDR3 is CASSLNREAHEKLFF. The CDR3 coding sequence is TGTGCCAGCAGCTTAAACAGGGAAGCCCATGAAAAACTGTTTTTT. The chain has TRBV13 and TRBJ1-4; tentatively, D is TRBD1 (6 bases). The CDR3 has 15 residues. Trimming shortened V by 2 bases and J by 6 bases, and 13 bases separated the two germline ends. Looked up from germline, CDR1 is PRHDT and CDR2 is FYEKMQ (reference sequence). Variable domain in full (rest from reference TRBV13 and TRBJ1-4): AAGVIQSPRHLIKEKRETATLKCYPIPRHDTVYWYQQGPGQDPQFLISFYEKMQSDKGSIPDRFSAQQFSDYHSELNMSSLELGDSALYFCASSLNREAHEKLFFGSGTQLSVL.

CDR3 coding DNA: TGTGCCAGCAGTTACGAGGGGAACACTGAAGCTTTCTTT. It is translated as CASSYEGNTEAFF. The chain carries TRBV6-6 and TRBJ1-1; D is undetermined. V lost 2 bases and J lost 1, with 5 bases in between. This CDR3 region has 13 residues. Looked up from germline, CDR1 is MNHNY and CDR2 is SVGAGI (reference sequence).

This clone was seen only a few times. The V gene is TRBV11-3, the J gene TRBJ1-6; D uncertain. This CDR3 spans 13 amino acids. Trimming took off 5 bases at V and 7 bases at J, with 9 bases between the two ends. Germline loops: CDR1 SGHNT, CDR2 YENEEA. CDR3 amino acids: CASSPGRNSPLHF. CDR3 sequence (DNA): TGTGCCAGCAGCCCGGGGAGGAATTCACCCCTCCACTTT. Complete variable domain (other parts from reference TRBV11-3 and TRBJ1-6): EAGVVQSPRYKIIEKKQPVAFWCNPISGHNTLYWYLQNLGQGPELLIRYENEEAVDDSQLPKDRFSAERLKGVDSTLKIQPAELGDSAVYLCASSPGRNSPLHFGNGTRLTVT.

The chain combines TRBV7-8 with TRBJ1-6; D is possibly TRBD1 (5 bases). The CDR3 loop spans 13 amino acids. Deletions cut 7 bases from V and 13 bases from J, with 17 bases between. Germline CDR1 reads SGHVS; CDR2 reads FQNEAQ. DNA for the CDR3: TGTGCCAGCAAAGAACACTCGGGGCTGCCCCTCCACTTT. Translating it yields CASKEHSGLPLHF.

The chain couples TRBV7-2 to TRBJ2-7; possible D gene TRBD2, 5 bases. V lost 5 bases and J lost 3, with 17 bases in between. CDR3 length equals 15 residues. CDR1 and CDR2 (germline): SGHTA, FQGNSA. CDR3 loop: CASSLRGASFYEQYF. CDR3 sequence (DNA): TGTGCCAGCAGCCTTCGGGGAGCCTCTTTCTACGAGCAGTACTTC.

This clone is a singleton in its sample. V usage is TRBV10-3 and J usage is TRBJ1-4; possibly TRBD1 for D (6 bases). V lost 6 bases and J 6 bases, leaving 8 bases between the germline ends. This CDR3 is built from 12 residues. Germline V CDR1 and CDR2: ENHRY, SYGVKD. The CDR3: CAIRGADEKLFF. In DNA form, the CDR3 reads TGTGCCATCAGGGGGGCAGATGAAAAACTGTTTTTT.

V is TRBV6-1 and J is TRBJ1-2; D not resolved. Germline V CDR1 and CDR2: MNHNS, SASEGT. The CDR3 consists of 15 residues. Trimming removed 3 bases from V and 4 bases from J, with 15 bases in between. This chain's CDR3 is CASSDKDLRAYGYTF. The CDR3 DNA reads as TGTGCCAGCAGTGACAAGGATCTCCGGGCCTATGGCTACACCTTC.

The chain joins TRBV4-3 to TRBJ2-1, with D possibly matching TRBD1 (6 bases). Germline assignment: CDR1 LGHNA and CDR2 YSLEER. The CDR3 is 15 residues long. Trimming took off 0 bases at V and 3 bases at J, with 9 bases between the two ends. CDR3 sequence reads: CASSQDSTGYNEQFF. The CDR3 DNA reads TGCGCCAGCAGCCAAGATTCGACAGGCTACAATGAGCAGTTCTTC.

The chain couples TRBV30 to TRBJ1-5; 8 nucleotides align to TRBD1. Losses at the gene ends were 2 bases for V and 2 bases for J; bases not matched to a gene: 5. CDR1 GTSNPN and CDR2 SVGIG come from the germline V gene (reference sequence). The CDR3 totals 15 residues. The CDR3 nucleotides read TGTGCCTGGAGTCAAGGACAGGGAGGCAATCAGCCCCAGCATTTT. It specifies CAWSQGQGGNQPQHF.

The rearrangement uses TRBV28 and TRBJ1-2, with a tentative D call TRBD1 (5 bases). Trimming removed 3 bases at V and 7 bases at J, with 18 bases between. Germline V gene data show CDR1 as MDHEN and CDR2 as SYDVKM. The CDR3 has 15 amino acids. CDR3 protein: CASSFPRGGIGGYTF. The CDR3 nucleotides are TGTGCCAGCAGTTTTCCCCGGGGGGGAATCGGTGGCTACACCTTC.

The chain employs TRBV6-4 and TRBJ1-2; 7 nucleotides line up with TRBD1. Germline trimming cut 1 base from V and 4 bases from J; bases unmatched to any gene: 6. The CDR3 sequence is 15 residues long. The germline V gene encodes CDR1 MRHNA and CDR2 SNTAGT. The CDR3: CASSDYTGAGYGYTF. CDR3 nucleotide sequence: TGTGCCAGCAGTGACTACACAGGGGCGGGCTATGGCTACACCTTC.

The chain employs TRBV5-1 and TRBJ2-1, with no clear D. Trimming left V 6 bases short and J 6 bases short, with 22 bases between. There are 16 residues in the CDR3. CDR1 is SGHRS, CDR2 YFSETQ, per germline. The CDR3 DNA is TGCGCCAGCAAACCTTTCCGGGCCGAAACGGGCAATGAGCAGTTCTTC. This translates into CASKPFRAETGNEQFF.

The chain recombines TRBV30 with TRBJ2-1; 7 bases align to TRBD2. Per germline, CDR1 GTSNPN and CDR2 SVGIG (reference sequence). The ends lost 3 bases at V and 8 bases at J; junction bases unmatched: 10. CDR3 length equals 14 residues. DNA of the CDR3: TGTGCCTGGAGAAGCGGGGTTGGGTGGGATGAGCAGTTCTTC. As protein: CAWRSGVGWDEQFF.

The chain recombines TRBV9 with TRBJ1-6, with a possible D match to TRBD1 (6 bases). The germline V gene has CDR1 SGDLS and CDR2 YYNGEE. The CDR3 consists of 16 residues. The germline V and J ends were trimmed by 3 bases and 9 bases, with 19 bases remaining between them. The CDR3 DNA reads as TGTGCCAGCAGCGCCTTCGGGGGCAGGGCGGGTTCACCCCTCCACTTT. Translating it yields CASSAFGGRAGSPLHF.

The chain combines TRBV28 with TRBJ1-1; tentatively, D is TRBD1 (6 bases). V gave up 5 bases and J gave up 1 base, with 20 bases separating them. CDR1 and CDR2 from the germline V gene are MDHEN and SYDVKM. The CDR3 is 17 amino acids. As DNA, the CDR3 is TGTGCCAGCAGTACACATTTAGGCGGGGGGCCGAACACTGAAGCTTTCTTT. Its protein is CASSTHLGGGPNTEAFF.

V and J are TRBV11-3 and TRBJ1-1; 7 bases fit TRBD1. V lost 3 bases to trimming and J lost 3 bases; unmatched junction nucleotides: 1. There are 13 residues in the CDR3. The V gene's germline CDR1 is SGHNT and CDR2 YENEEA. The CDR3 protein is CASSFGQDTEAFF. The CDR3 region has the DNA TGTGCCAGCAGCTTTGGACAGGACACTGAAGCTTTCTTT.